The clone carrying this TCR beta chain was detected only a few times. Its antigen remains unknown. When ophthalmopathy did not progress within 18 months, Graves' hyperthyroidism was considered stable. Clinical symptoms, serum thyroxine and TRAb, thyroid ultrasound and orbital computed tomography together formed the diagnostic basis. These data belong to a study of T cells in Graves' hyperthyroidism and ophthalmopathy. Whole-study findings and limits: Peripheral blood also featured most of the thyroid clonotypes expanded above 0.001.

It was RNA transcripts that yielded the amplified TCR beta CDR3 regions. The TCR CDR3 first-round RT-PCR relied on the HTBI primer set. TCRdb used MiXCR to reprocess the multiplex PCR reads, holding one entry per CDR3 protein. The sample has around 700,000 distinct CDR3 sequences; 30% to 40% are singletons. The sequence was obtained from a woman aged 40-49 years with Graves' hyperthyroidism. What was sequenced was blood.

In nucleotides, the CDR3 is TGCGCCAGCAGCCAGGGACAGAGCTCTTCACCCCTCCACTTT. This translates into CASSQGQSSSPLHF. This chain joins TRBV4-3 and TRBJ1-6, with TRBD1 identical over 7 bases. In germline, CDR1 is LGHNA, CDR2 YSLEER. The CDR3 sequence is 14 residues long. The V segment lost 3 bases and the J segment 9 bases; nucleotides outside the gene matches: 5.